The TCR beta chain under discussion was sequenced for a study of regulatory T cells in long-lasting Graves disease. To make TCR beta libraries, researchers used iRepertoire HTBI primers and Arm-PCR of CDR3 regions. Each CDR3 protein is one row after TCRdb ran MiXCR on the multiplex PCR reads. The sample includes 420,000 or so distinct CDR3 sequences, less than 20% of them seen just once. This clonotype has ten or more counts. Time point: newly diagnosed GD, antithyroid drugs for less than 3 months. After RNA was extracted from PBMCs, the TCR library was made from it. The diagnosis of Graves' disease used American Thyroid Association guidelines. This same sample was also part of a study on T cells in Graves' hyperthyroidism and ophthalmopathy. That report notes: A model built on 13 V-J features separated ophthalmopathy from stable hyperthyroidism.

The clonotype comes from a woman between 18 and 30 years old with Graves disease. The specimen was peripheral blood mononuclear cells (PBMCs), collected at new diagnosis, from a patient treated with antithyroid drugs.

CDR3 nucleotide sequence: TGCAGTGCTAGACGCCTCACGGACAGGGGTTACGAGCAGTACTTC. Encoded protein: CSARRLTDRGYEQYF. The chain has TRBV20-1 and TRBJ2-7; 9 bases line up with TRBD1. V trimming: 2 bases; J trimming: 4 bases; junction bases outside the gene matches: 9. Germline CDR1 and CDR2: DFQATT and SNEGSKA (reference sequence). The CDR3 runs 15 residues.